This T cell receptor (beta chain) was observed in a study of response to subunit inactivated influenza vaccine. The CDR3 contains 17 residues. With V trimmed by 8 bases and J by 10 bases, 24 bases remained unmatched. This clonotype occurred many times. A single record per CDR3 protein comes from TCRdb applying MiXCR to the RT-PCR reads. The sample shows 800,000 to 1,000,000 distinct CDR3 sequences, roughly 20% of them seen only once. The material was PBMCs from blood, obtained roughly 5 days after vaccination. The sequence was collected from a man in his fifties or sixties who received an inactivated influenza vaccine. The gene calls are TRBV12-3 or TRBV12-4 and TRBJ2-3, with 7 bases aligning to TRBD1. CDR3: CASGKPVGRGRGGSQYF. Here the CDR3 DNA reads TGTGCCAGCGGAAAACCTGTTGGTAGGGGGCGAGGCGGATCGCAGTATTTT.